This T cell receptor (beta chain) is drawn from a study of shared clonotypes between healthy human individuals. In the study overall: Every donor yielded three CD4 naive, three CD4 memory, two CD8 naive and one CD8 memory plate.

This clone was picked up one time. CDR3 length: 15 amino acids. Germline CDR1 ENHRY, CDR2 SYGVKD. V shed 3 bases, J shed 3 bases, and the junction held 4 bases outside the gene matches. Method: immunoSEQ multiplex PCR; TCRdb's copy keeps in-frame clones and lacks some. The table has approximately 2.3 million clones, about 92% seen once. The chain joins TRBV10-3 to TRBJ1-5, with TRBD1 matching over 8 bases. The sequence was obtained from a man between 18 and 29 years old in good health. Some clones in this sample may be carry-over from other donors' samples. Sequenced input: naive CD4+ T cells from PBMCs. Described subset: CD45RA+ positively selected. The CDR3 spells CAISDRGLDNQPQHF. The CDR3 DNA reads as TGTGCCATCAGTGACAGGGGGCTGGACAATCAGCCCCAGCATTTT.